This T cell receptor beta chain came from a study of blood T cell repertoires in COVID-19. Profiled with immunoSEQ multiplex PCR; TCRdb holds only in-frame clones, not every one. The sample records some 160,000 clones, roughly four fifths being singletons. Trimming at V came to 4 bases and at J to 2 bases, leaving 5 bases not matched to a gene. The CDR3 is 15 residues long. Germline V gene data show CDR1 as SGHDN and CDR2 as FVKESK. Sequencing input: peripheral blood. The sequence came from a man aged 70 or older with active or convalescent COVID-19. The gene calls are TRBV14 and TRBJ2-5; TRBD2 aligns across 9 bases. CDR3 protein: CASSRMGLAQETQYF. As DNA, the CDR3 is TGTGCCAGCAGCCGTATGGGACTAGCACAAGAGACCCAGTACTTC.